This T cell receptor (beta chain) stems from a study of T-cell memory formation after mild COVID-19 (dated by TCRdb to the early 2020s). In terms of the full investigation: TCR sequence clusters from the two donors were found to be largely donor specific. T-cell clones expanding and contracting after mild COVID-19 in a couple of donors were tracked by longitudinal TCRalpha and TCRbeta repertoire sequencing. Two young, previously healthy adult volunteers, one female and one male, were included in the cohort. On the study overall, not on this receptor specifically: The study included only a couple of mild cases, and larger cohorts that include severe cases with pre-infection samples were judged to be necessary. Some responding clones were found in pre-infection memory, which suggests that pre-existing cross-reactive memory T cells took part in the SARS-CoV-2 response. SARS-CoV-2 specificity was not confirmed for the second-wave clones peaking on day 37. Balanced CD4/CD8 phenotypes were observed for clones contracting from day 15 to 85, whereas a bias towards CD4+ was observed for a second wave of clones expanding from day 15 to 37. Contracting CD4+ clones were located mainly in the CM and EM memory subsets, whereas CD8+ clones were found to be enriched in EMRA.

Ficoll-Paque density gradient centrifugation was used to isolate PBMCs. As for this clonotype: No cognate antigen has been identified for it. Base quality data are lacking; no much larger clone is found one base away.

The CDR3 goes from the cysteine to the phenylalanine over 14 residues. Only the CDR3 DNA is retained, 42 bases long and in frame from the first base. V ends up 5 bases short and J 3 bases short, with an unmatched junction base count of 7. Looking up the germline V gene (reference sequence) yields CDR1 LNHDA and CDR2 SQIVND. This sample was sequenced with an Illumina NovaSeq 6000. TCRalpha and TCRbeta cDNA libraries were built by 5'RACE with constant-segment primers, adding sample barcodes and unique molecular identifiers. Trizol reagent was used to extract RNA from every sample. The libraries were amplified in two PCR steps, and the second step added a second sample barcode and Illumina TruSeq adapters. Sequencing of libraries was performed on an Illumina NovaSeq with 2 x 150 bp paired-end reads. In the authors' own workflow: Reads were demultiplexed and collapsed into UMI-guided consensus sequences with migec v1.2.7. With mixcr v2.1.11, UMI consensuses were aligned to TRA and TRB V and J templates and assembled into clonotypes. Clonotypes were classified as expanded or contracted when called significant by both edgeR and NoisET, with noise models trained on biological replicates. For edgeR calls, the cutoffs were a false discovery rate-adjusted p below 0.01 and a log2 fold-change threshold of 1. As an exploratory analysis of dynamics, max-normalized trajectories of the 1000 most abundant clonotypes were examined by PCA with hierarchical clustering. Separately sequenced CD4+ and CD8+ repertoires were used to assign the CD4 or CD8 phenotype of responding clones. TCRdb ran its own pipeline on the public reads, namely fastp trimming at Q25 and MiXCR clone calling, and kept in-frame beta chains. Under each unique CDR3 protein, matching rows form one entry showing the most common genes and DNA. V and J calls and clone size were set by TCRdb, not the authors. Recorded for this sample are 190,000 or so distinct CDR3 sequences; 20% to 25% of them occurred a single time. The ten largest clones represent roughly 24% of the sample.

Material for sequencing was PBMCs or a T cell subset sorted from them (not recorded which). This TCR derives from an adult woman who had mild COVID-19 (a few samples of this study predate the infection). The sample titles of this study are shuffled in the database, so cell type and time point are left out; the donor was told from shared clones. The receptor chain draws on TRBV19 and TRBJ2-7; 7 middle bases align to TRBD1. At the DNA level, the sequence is TGTGCCAGTAGTCCAGGACAGGCGGACTACGAGCAGTACTTC. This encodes CASSPGQADYEQYF. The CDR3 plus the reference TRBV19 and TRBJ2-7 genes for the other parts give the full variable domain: DGGITQSPKYLFRKEGQNVTLSCEQNLNHDAMYWYRQDPGQGLRLIYYSQIVNDFQKGDIAEGYSVSREKKESFPLTVTSAQKNPTAFYLCASSPGQADYEQYFGPGTRLTVT.